What follows describes a single T cell receptor (beta chain). Its target is not known. The data were taken from a study of blood T cells in healthy people across ages. General observations from the study: In long-lived donors, naive CD4+ cell counts and diversity exceeded those of aged donors.

The CDR3 is 16 residues long. Germline CDR1 and CDR2: LGHDT and YNNKEL (reference sequence). Trimming removed 0 bases from V and 5 bases from J; junction bases left unmatched: 7. Using a J-beta primer mix together with a sample-barcoded 5' primer, a second PCR was run for roughly 7 to 11 cycles. Using its own MiXCR run on the 5' RACE reads, TCRdb lists one record per CDR3 protein. Among 600,000 to 850,000 distinct CDR3 sequences listed, 35% to 45% were seen once. The gene calls are TRBV3-1 and TRBJ2-3, with TRBD2 identical over 8 bases. This receptor was identified in a woman in her sixties or seventies in good health. Sample: blood. The CDR3 here is CASSQELWAGGDTQYF. CDR3 nucleotides: TGTGCCAGCAGCCAAGAACTTTGGGCGGGGGGAGATACGCAGTATTTT.